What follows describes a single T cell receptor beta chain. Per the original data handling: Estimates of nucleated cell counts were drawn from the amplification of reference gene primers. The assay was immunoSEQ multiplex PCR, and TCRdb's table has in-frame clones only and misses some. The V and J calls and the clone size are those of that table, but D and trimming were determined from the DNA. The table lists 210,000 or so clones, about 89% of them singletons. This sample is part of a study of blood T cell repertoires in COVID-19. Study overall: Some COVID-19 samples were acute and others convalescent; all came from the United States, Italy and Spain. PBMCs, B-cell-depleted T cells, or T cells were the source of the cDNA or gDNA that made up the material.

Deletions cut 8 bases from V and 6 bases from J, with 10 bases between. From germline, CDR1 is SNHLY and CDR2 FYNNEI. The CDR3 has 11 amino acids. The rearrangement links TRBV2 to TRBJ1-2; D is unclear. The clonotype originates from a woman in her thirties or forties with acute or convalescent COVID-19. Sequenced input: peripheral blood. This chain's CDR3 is CASRESDGYTF. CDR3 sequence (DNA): TGTGCCAGCCGGGAGAGTGATGGCTACACCTTC.